The sequence of this T cell receptor beta chain was determined in a study of cytomegalovirus exposure and HLA in healthy donors. Study-wide points: TCR beta sequences reportedly predicted the HLA-A and HLA-B alleles of most subjects accurately.

A note on this clone: Its antigen is undetermined.

PCR used 60 Vbeta primers and 13 Jbeta primers. Clones were sequenced by immunoSEQ multiplex PCR, and TCRdb holds only the in-frame ones, with some missing. The table lists some 120,000 clones, approximately 72% of them singletons. The CDR3 is made up of 12 amino acids. CDR1 MNHNS and CDR2 SASEGT come from the germline V gene. Trimming took off 4 bases at V and 5 bases at J, with 8 bases between the two ends. The chain couples TRBV6-1 to TRBJ2-5; the D gene is possibly TRBD1 (6 bases). The clonotype originates from a middle-aged woman in good health and CMV-seropositive. The sequenced sample was PBMCs. The CDR3 DNA sequence: TGTGCCAGCAGTGTCACAGGGGAGACCCAGTACTTC. It codes for CASSVTGETQYF.